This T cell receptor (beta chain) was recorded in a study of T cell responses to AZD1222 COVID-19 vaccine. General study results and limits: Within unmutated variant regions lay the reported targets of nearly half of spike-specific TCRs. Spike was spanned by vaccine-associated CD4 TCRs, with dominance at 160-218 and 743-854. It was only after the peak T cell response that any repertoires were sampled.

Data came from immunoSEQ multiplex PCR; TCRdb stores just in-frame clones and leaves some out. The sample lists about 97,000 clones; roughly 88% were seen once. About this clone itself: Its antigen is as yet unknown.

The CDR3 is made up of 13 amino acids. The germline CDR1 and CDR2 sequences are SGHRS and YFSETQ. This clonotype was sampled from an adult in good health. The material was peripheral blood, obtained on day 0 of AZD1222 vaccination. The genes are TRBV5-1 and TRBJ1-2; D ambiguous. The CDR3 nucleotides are TGCCAGCAGCCCCGGGCAACTCACTATGGCTACACCTTC. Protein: CQQPRATHYGYTF.